This T cell receptor (beta chain) was retrieved from a study of T cells in localized non-small cell lung cancer. The CDR3 runs 13 residues. The germline V gene has CDR1 WSHSY and CDR2 SAAADI. V shed 3 bases and J shed 2 bases, with 7 bases lying between them. Produced via immunoSEQ multiplex PCR; TCRdb's table is partial and in-frame only. This table has about 3,100 clones, roughly a quarter appearing once. The study's findings and limits: Turning up in adjacent lung were a median about 61 of the top 100 tumor clones.

In the case of this clone: The target antigen is unknown.

This TCR was sampled from a man aged 35-75 years with stage III squamous cell lung carcinoma. Sequencing was performed on normal lung tissue next to the tumor, taken before any cancer treatment. The J gene is TRBJ1-2, the V gene TRBV10-2; the D is unclear. Written as DNA, the CDR3 is TGCGCCAGCAGTGACCGCGGAAACTATGGCTACACCTTC. It codes for CASSDRGNYGYTF.